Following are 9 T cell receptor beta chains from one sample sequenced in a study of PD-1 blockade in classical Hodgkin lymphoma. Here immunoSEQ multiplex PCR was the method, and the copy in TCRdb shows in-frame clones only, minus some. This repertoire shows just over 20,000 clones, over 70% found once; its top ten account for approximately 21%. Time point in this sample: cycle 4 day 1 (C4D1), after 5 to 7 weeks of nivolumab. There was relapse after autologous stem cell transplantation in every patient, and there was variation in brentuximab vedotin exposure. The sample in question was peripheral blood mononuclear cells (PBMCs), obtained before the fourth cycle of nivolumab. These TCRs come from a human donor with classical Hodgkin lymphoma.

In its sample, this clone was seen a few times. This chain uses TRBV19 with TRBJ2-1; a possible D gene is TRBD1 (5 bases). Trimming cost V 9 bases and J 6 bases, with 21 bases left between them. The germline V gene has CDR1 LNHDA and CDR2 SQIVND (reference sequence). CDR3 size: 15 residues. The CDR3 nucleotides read TGTGCCAGCTCCTTCGAAGGGGCTGTTGGCAATGAGCAGTTCTTC. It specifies CASSFEGAVGNEQFF.

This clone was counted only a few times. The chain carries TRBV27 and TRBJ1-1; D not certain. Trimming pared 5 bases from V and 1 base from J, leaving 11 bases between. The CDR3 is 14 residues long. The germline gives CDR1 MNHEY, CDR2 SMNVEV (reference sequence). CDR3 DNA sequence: TGTGCCAGCAGTCCCCAGCAATGGAACACTGAAGCTTTCTTT. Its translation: CASSPQQWNTEAFF.

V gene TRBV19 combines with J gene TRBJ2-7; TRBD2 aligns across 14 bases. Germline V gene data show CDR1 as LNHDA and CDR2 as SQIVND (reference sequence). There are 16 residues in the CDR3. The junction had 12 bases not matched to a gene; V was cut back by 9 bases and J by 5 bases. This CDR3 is CASARTRTSGRNEQYF. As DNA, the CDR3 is TGTGCCAGCGCCCGGACAAGGACTAGCGGGAGGAACGAGCAGTACTTC.

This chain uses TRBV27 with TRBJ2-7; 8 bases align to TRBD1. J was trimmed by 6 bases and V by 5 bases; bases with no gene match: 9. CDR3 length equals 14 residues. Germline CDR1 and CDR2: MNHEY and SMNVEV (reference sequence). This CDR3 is CASSPLDRAVEQYF. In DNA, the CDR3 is TGTGCCAGCAGTCCCCTGGACAGGGCGGTCGAGCAGTACTTC.

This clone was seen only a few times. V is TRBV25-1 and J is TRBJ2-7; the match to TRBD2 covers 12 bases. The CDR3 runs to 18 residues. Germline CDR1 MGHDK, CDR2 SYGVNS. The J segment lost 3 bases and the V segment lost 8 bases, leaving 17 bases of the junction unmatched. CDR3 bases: TGTGCCAGCCGAGGATTTACTAGCGGGAGGCCCCAAAGCTACGAGCAGTACTTC. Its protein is CASRGFTSGRPQSYEQYF.

Here the CDR3 DNA reads TGTGCCACTCGAAAACAGGGCCTCTCCTACGAGCAGTACTTC. The encoded protein is CATRKQGLSYEQYF. The chain employs TRBV19 and TRBJ2-7; tentative D call: TRBD1 (6 bases). The germline CDR1 and CDR2 sequences are LNHDA and SQIVND (reference sequence). The length of the CDR3 is 14 residues. Deletions cut 10 bases from V and 0 bases from J, with 16 bases between.

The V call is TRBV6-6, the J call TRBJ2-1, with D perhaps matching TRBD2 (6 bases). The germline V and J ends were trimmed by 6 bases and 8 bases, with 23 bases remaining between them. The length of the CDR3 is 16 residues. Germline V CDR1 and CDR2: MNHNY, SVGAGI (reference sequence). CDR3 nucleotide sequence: TGTGCCAGCAGAGAATTCCGACTAGTTTCGAGTGATGAGCAGTTCTTC. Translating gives CASREFRLVSSDEQFF.

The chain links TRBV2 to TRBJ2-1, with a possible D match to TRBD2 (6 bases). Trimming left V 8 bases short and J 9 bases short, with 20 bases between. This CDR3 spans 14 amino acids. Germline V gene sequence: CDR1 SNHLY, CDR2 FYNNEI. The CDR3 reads CASQVGKSGSEQFF. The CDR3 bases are TGTGCCAGCCAAGTCGGAAAAAGCGGGTCTGAGCAGTTCTTC.

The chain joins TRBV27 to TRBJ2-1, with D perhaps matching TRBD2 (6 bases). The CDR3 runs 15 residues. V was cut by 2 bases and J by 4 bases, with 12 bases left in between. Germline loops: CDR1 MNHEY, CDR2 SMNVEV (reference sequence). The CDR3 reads CASSLGAGTYNEQFF. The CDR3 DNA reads TGTGCCAGCAGTTTAGGGGCGGGAACATACAATGAGCAGTTCTTC.